This T cell receptor (beta chain) derives from a study of regulatory T cells in long-lasting Graves disease. Time point in this sample: newly diagnosed GD, antithyroid drugs for less than 3 months. Generation of the TCR library employed RNA extracted from PBMCs. This clonotype occurred many times. This CDR3 region has 14 residues. V was shortened by 5 bases and J by 7 bases, with 14 bases between the two germline ends. Germline CDR1 MNHEY, CDR2 SMNVEV (reference sequence). Building of the TCR beta libraries involved iRepertoire HTBI primers and Arm-PCR of CDR3 regions. Using its own MiXCR run on the multiplex PCR reads, TCRdb lists one record per CDR3 protein. The sample lists 400,000 to 500,000 distinct CDR3 sequences; over 12% were seen once. These data were also reused for a study on T cells in Graves' hyperthyroidism and ophthalmopathy. Per that study: It was uncontrolled infection, other autoimmune disease, pregnancy or lactation that excluded patients.

The sequencing here drew on peripheral blood mononuclear cells (PBMCs), taken at new diagnosis, from a patient treated with antithyroid drugs. This chain links TRBV27 with TRBJ1-4; possibly TRBD1 for D (5 bases). This clonotype was sampled from a woman aged 40-49 years with Graves disease. DNA for the CDR3: TGTGCCAGCAGTGATGGGGGGGGGAGTGAAAAACTGTTTTTT. This translates into CASSDGGGSEKLFF.